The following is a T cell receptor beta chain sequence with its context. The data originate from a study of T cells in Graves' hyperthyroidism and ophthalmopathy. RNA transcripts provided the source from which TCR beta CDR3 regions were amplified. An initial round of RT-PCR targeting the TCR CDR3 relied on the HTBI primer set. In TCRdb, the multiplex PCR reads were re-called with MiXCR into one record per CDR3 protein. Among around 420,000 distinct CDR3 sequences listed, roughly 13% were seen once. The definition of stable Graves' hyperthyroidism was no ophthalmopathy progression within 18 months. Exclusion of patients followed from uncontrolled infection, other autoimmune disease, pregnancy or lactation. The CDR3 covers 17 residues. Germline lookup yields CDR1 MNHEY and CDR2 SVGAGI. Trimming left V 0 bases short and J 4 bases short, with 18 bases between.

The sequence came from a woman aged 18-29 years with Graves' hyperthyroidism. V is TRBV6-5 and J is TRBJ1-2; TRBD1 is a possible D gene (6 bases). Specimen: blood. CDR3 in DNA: TGTGCCAGCAGTTACTCGGGGGCGCGGGTGTCCATCTATGGCTACACCTTC. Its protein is CASSYSGARVSIYGYTF.